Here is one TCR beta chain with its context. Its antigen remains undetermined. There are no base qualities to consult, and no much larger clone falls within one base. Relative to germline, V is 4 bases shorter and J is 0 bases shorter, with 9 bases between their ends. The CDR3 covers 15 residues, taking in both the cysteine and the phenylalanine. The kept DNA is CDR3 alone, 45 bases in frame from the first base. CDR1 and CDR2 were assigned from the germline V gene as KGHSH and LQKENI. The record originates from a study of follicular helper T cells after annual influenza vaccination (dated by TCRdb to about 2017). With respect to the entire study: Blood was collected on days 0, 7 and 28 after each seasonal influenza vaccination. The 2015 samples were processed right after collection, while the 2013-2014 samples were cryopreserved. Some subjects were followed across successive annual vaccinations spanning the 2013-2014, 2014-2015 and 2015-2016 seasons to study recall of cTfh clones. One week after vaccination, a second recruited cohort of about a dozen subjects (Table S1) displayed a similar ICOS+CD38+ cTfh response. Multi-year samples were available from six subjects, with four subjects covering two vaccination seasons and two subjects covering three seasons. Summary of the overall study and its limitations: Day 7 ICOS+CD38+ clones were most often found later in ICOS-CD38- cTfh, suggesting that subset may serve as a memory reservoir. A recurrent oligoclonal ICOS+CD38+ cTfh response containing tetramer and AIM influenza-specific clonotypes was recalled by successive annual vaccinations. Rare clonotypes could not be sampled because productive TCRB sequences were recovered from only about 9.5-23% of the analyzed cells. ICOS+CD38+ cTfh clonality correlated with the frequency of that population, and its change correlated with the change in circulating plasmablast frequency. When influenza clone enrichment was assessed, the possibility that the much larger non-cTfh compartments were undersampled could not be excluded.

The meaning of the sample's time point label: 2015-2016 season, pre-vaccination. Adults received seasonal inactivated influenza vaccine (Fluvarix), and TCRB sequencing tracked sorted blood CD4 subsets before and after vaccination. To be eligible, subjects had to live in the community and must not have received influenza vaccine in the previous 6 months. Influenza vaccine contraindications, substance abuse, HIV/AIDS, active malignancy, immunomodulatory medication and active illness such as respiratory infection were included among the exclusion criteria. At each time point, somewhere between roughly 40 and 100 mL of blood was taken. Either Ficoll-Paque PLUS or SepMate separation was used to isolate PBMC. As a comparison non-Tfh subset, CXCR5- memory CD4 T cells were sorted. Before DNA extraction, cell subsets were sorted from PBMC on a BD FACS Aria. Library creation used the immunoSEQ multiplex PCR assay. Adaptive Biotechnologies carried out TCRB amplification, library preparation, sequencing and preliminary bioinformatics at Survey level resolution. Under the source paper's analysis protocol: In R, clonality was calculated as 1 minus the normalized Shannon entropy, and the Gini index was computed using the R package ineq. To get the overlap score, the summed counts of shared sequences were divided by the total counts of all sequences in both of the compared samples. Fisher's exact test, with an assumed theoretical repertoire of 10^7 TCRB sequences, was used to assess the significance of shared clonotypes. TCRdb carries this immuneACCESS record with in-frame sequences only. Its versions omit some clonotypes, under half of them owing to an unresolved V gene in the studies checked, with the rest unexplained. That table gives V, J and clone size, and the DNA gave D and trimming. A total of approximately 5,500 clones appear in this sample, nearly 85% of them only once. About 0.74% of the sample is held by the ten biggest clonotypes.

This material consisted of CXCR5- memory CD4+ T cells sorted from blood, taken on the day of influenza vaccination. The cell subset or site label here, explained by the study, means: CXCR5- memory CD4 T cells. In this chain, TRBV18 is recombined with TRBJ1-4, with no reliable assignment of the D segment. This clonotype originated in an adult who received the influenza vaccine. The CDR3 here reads CASSQFSTTNEKLFF. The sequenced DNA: TGTGCCAGCTCACAGTTTTCTACAACTAATGAAAAACTGTTTTTT. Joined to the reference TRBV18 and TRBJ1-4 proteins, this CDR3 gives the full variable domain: NAGVMQNPRHLVRRRGQEARLRCSPMKGHSHVYWYRQLPEEGLKFMVYLQKENIIDESGMPKERFSAEFPKEGPSILRIQQVVRGDSAAYFCASSQFSTTNEKLFFGSGTQLSVL.